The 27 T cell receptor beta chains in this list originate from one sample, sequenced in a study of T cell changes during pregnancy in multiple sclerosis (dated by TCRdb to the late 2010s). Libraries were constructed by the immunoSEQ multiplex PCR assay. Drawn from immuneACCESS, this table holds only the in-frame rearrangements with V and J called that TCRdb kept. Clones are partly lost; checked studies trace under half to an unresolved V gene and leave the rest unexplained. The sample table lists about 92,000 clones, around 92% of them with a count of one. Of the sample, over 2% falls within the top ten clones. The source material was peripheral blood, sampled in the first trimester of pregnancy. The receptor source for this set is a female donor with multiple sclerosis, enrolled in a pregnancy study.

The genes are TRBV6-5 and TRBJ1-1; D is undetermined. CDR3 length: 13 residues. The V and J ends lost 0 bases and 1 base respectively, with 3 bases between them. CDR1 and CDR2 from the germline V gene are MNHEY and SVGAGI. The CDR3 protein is CASSYSRNTEAFF. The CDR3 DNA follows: TGTGCCAGCAGTTACTCCAGGAACACTGAAGCTTTCTTT.

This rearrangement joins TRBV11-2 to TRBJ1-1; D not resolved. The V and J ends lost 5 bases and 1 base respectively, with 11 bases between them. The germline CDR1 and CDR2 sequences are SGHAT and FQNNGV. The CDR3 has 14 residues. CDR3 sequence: CASSPPRGNTEAFF. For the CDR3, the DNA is TGTGCCAGCAGCCCCCCTCGAGGGAACACTGAAGCTTTCTTT.

The CDR3 loop reads CASSLTGIMYQETQYF. CDR3 DNA sequence: TGCGCCAGCAGCTTGACGGGGATAATGTACCAAGAGACCCAGTACTTC. The V and J genes are TRBV5-1 and TRBJ2-5; a possible D gene is TRBD2 (5 bases). The CDR3 has 16 residues. CDR1 is SGHRS, CDR2 YFSETQ, per germline. Trimming removed 1 base at V and 0 bases at J, with 13 bases between.

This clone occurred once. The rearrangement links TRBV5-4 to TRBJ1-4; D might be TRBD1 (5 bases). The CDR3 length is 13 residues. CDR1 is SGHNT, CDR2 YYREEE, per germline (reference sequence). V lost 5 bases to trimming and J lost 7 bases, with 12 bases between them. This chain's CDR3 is CASRDRGSEKLFF. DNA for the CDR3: TGTGCCAGCAGGGATCGGGGGAGTGAAAAACTGTTTTTT.

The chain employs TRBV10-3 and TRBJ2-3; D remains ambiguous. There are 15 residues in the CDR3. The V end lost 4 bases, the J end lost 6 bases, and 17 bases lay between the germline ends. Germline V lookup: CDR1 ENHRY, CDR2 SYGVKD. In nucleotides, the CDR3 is TGTGCCATCAGTGTTGGTTTCCCGACAACCGATACGCAGTATTTT. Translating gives CAISVGFPTTDTQYF.

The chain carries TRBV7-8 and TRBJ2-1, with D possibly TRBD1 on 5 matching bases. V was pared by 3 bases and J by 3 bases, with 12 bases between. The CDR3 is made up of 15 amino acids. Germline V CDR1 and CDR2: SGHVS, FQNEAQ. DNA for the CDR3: TGTGCCAGCAGCTTCAGGGTGTGGGGCTACAATGAGCAGTTCTTC. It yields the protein CASSFRVWGYNEQFF.

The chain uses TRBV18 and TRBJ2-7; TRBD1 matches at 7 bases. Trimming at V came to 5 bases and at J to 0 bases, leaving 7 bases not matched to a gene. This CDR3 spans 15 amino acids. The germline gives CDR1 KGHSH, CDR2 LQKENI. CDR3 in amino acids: CASSTNRGSSYEQYF. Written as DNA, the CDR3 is TGTGCCAGCTCAACCAACAGGGGAAGCTCCTACGAGCAGTACTTC.

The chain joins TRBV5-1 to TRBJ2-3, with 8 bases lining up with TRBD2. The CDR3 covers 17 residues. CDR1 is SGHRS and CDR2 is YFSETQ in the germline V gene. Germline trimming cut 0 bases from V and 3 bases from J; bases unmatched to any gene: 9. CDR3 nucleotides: TGCGCCAGCAGCTTGGCCAGTAGTTCGGGGGGGACAGATACGCAGTATTTT. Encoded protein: CASSLASSSGGTDTQYF.

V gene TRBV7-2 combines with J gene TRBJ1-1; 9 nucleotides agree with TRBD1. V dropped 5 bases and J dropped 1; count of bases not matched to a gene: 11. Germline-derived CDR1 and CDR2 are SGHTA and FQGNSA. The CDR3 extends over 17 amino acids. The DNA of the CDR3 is TGTGCCAGCAGCAGGACAGGGGCTGGGATGGGGAACACTGAAGCTTTCTTT. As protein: CASSRTGAGMGNTEAFF. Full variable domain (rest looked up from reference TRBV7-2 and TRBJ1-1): GAGVSQSPSNKVTEKGKDVELRCDPISGHTALYWYRQSLGQGLEFLIYFQGNSAPDKSGLPSDRFSAERTGGSVSTLTIQRTQQEDSAVYLCASSRTGAGMGNTEAFFGQGTRLTVV.

This CDR3 reads CASSLDSPYEQYF. CDR3 sequence (DNA): TGCGCCAGCAGCTTGGACAGCCCCTACGAGCAGTACTTC. This chain uses TRBV5-1 with TRBJ2-7, with D uncertain. The CDR3 contains 13 residues. CDR1 and CDR2 (germline): SGHRS, YFSETQ. Trimming pared 0 bases from V and 2 bases from J, leaving 6 bases between.

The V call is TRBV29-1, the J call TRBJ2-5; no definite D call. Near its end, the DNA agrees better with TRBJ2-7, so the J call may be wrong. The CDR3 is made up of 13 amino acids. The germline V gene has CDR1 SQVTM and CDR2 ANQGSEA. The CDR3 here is CSVVVRNVYEQYF. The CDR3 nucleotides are TGCAGCGTTGTGGTACGAAATGTTTACGAGCAGTACTTC.

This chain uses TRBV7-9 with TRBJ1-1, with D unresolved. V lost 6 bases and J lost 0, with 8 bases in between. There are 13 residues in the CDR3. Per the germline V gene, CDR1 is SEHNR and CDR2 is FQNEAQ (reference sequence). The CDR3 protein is CASRPTLNTEAFF. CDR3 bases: TGTGCCAGCAGACCAACATTGAACACTGAAGCTTTCTTT.

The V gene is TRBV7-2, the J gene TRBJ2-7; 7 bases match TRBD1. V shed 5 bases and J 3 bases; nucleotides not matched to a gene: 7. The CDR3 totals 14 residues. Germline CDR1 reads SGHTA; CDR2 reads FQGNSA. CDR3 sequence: CASSESGTVYEQYF. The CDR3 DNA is TGTGCCAGCAGCGAATCCGGGACAGTCTACGAGCAGTACTTC.

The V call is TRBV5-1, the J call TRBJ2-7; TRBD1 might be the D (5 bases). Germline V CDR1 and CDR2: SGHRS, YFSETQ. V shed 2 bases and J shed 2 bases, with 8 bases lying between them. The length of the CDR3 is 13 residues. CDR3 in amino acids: CASSFPGTYEQYF. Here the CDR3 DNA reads TGCGCCAGCAGCTTTCCAGGGACCTACGAGCAGTACTTC.

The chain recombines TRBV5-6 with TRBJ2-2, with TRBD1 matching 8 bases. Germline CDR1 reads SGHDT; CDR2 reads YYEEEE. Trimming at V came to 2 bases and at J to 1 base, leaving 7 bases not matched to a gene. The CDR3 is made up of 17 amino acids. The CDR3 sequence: CASSFQGALLNTGELFF. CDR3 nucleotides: TGTGCCAGCAGCTTTCAGGGGGCATTATTGAACACCGGGGAGCTGTTTTTT.

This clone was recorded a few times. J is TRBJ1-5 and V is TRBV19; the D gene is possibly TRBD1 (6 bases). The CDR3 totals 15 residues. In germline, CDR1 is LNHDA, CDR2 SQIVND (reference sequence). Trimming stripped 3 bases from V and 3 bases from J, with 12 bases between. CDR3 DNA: TGTGCCAGTAGTATTTTAGGGGGGGTCAATCAGCCCCAGCATTTT. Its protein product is CASSILGGVNQPQHF.

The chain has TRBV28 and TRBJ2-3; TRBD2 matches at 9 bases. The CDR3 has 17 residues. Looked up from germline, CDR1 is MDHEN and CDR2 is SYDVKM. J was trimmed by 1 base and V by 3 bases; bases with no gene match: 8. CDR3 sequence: CASSFLGGREGTDTQYF. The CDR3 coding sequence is TGTGCCAGCAGTTTCCTGGGCGGGAGGGAGGGCACAGATACGCAGTATTTT.

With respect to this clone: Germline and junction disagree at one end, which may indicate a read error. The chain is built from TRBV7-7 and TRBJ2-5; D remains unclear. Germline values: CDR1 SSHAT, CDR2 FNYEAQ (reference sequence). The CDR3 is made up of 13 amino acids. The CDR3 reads CASSLTILETQYF. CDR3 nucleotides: TGTGCTAGCAGCTTAACTATTTTGGAGACCCAGTACTTC.

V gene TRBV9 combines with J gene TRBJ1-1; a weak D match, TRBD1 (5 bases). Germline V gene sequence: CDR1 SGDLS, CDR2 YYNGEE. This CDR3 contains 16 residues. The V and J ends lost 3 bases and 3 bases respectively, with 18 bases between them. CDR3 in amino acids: CASSAGRQLLDTEAFF. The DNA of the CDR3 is TGTGCCAGCAGCGCCGGTCGACAGCTACTTGACACTGAAGCTTTCTTT.

As DNA, the CDR3 is TGTGCCAGCAGTGCTACCTCAGAGACCCAGTACTTC. Its translation: CASSATSETQYF. The rearrangement uses TRBV7-2 and TRBJ2-5, with unresolved D. Germline assignment: CDR1 SGHTA and CDR2 FQGNSA. This CDR3 comprises 12 residues. V lost 6 bases and J 4 bases, leaving 9 bases between the germline ends. Complete variable domain (other parts from reference TRBV7-2 and TRBJ2-5): GAGVSQSPSNKVTEKGKDVELRCDPISGHTALYWYRQSLGQGLEFLIYFQGNSAPDKSGLPSDRFSAERTGGSVSTLTIQRTQQEDSAVYLCASSATSETQYFGPGTRLLVL.

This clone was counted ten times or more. CDR3 bases: TGTGCCAGCTCACCCCTGTACCAAGAGACCCAGTACTTC. Its protein product is CASSPLYQETQYF. This sequence joins TRBV18 and TRBJ2-5; D uncertain. CDR3 length: 13 residues. The ends were cut back, 3 bases at V and 0 bases at J, with 5 bases in the middle. Germline V CDR1 and CDR2: KGHSH, LQKENI. The full variable domain, rest sourced from reference TRBV18 and TRBJ2-5, is NAGVMQNPRHLVRRRGQEARLRCSPMKGHSHVYWYRQLPEEGLKFMVYLQKENIIDESGMPKERFSAEFPKEGPSILRIQQVVRGDSAAYFCASSPLYQETQYFGPGTRLLVL.

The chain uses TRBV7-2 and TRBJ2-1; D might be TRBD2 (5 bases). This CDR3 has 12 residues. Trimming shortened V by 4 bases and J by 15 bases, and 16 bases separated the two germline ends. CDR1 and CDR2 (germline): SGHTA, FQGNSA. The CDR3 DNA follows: TGTGCCAGCAGCTCTGCAATAACGGGGTGGTTCTTC. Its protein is CASSSAITGWFF.

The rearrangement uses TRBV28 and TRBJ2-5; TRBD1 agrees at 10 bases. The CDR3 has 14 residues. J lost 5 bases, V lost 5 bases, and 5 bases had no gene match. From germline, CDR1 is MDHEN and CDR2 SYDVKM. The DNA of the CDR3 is TGTGCCAGCAGTCGGACAGGGGGAGTGGAGACCCAGTACTTC. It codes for CASSRTGGVETQYF.

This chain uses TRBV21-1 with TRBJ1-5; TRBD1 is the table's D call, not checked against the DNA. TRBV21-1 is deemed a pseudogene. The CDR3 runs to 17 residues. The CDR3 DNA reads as TGTGCCAGCAGCAAGAGGGTCGGGGACAGGGTCATTTCGCCCCAGCATTTT. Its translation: CASSKRVGDRVISPQHF.

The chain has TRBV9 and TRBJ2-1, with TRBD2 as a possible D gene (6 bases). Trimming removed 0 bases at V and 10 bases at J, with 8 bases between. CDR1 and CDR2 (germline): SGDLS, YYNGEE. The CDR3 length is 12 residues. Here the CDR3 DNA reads TGTGCCAGCAGCGTAGGACTAGGCGAGCAGTTCTTC. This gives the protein CASSVGLGEQFF.

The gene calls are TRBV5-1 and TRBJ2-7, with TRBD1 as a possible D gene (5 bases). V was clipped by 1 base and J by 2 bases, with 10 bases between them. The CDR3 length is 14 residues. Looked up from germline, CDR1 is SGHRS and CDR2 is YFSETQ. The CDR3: CASSLSQGPYEQYF. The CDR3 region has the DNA TGCGCCAGCAGCTTGAGCCAGGGCCCCTACGAGCAGTACTTC.

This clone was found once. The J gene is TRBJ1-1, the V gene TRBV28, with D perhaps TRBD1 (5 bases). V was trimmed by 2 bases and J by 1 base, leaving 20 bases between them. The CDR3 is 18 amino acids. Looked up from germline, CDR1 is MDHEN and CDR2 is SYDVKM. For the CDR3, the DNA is TGTGCCAGCAGTTTAGGGGTTAGGCGGGCGGGGGAGAACACTGAAGCTTTCTTT. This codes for CASSLGVRRAGENTEAFF.